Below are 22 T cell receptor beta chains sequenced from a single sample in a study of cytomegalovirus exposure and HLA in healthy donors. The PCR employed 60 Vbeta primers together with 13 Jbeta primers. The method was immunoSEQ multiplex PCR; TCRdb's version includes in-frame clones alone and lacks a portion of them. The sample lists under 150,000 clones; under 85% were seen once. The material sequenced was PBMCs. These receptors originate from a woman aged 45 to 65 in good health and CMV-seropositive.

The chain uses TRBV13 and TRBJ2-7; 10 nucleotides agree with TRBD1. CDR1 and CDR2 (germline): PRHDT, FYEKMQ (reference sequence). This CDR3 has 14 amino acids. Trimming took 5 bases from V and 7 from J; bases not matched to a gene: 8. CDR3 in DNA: TGTGCCAGCAGCGCGGGACAGGGGTATGCGGAGCAGTACTTC. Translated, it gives CASSAGQGYAEQYF.

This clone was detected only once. This CDR3 reads CASSLAGNIPPQFYEQYF. CDR3 DNA: TGTGCCAGCAGCTTGGCTGGCAATATACCCCCACAGTTCTACGAGCAGTACTTC. The chain combines TRBV7-9 with TRBJ2-7; D unresolved. Looked up from germline, CDR1 is SEHNR and CDR2 is FQNEAQ (reference sequence). CDR3 size: 18 residues. Deletions cut 3 bases from V and 3 bases from J, with 24 bases between.

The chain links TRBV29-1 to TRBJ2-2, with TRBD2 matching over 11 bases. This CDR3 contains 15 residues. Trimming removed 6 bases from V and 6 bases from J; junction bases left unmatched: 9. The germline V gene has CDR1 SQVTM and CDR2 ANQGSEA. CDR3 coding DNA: TGCAGCGTAGTAGCGGGAGGGAGGACCCCCGGGGAGCTGTTTTTT. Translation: CSVVAGGRTPGELFF.

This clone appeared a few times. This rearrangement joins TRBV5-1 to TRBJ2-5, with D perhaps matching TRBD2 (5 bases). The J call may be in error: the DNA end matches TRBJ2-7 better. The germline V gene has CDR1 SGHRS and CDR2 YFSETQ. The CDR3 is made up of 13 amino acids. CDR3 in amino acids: CASRIAFSYEQYF. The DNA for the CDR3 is TGCGCCAGCAGAATAGCGTTCTCCTACGAGCAGTACTTC.

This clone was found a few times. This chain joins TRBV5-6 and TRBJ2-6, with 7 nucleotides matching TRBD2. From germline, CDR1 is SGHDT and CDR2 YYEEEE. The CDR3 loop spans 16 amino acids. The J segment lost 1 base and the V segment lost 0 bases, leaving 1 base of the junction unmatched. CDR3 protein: CASSLGGGSGANVLTF. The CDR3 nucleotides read TGTGCCAGCAGCTTGGGCGGGGGTTCTGGGGCCAACGTCCTGACTTTC.

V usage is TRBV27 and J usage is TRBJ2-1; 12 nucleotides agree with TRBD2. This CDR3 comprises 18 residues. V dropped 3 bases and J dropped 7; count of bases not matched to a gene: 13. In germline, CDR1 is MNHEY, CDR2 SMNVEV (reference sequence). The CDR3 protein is CASSFLPWTSGEGNEQFF. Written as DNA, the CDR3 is TGTGCCAGCAGTTTTCTCCCCTGGACTAGCGGGGAGGGGAATGAGCAGTTCTTC.

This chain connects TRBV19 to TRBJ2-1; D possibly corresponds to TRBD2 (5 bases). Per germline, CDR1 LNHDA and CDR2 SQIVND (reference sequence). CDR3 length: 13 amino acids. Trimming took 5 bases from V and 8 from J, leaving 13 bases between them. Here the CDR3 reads CASSPTRFDEQFF. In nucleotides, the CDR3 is TGTGCCAGTAGTCCAACTAGATTTGATGAGCAGTTCTTC.

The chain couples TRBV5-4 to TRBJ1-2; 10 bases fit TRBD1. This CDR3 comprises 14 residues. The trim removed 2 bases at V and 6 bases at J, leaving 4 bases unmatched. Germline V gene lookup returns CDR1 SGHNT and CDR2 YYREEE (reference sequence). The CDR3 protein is CASSLTGTGDGYTF. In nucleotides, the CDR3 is TGTGCCAGCAGCTTAACCGGGACAGGGGATGGCTACACCTTC.

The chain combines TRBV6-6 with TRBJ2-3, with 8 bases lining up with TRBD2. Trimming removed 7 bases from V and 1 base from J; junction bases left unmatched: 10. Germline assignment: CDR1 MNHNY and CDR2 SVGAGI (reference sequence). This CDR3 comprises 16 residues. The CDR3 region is CASNPPGLAGTDTQYF. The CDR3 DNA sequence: TGTGCCAGCAACCCACCCGGACTAGCCGGCACAGATACGCAGTATTTT.

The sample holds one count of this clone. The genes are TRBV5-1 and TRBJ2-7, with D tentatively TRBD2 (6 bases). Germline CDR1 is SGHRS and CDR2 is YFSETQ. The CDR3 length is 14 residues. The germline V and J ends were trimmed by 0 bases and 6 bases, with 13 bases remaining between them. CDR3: CASSLGTGLSEQYF. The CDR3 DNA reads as TGCGCCAGCAGCTTGGGCACGGGACTGAGCGAGCAGTACTTC.

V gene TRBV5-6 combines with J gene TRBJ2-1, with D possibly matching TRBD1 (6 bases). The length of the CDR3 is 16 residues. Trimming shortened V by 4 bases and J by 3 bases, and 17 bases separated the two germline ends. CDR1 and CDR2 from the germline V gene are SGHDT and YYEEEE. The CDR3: CASSEGVVADYNEQFF. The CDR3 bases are TGTGCCAGCAGCGAGGGGGTAGTAGCAGACTACAATGAGCAGTTCTTC.

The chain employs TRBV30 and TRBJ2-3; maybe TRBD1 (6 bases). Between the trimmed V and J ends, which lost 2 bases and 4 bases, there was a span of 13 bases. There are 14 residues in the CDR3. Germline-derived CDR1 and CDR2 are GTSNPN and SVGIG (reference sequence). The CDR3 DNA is TGTGCCTGGAGTCGCCAGGGGAACGCAGATACGCAGTATTTT. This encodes CAWSRQGNADTQYF.

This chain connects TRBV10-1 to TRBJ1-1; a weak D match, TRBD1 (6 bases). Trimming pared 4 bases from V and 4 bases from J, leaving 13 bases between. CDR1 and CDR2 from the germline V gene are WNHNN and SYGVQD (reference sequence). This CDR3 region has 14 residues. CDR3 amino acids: CASSVAGEGTEAFF. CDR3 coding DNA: TGCGCCAGCAGTGTGGCAGGGGAGGGCACTGAAGCTTTCTTT.

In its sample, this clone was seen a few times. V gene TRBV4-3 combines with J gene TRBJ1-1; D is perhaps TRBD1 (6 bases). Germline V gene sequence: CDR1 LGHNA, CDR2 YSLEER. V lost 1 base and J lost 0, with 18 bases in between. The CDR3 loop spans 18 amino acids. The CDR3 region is CASSQGWTDYRMNTEAFF. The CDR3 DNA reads TGCGCCAGCAGCCAAGGATGGACAGATTACCGCATGAACACTGAAGCTTTCTTT.

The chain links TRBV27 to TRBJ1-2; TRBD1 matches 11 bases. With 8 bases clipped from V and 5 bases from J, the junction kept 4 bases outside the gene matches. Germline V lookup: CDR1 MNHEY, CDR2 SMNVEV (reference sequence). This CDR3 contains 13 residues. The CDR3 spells CASFGQGAYGYTF. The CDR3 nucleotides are TGTGCCAGCTTCGGACAGGGGGCGTATGGCTACACCTTC.

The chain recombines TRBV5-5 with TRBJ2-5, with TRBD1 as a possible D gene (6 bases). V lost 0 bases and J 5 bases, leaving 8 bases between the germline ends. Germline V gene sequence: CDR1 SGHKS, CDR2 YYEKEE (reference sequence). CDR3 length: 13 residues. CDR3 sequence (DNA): TGTGCCAGCAGCTTGGCAGGGGCGGAGACCCAGTACTTC. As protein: CASSLAGAETQYF.

CDR3 coding DNA: TGTGCCAGCAGTATCATCTCCGGGAATGAGCAGTTCTTC. Amino acids: CASSIISGNEQFF. This chain connects TRBV6-5 to TRBJ2-1; D unresolved. Trimming removed 5 bases from V and 7 bases from J, with 12 bases in between. The germline V gene has CDR1 MNHEY and CDR2 SVGAGI. This CDR3 is built from 13 residues.

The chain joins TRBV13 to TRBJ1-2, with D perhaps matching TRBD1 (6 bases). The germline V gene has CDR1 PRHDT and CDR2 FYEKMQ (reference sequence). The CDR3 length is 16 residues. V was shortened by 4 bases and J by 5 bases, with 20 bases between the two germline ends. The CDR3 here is CASSSSRPTGIYGYTF. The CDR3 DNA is TGTGCCAGCAGCTCATCTAGACCTACAGGGATTTATGGCTACACCTTC.

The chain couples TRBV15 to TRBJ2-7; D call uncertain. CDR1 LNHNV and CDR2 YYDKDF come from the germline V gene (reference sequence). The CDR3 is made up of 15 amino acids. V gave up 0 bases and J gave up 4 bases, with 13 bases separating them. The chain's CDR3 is CATSRDRSSAYEQYF. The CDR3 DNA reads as TGTGCCACCAGCAGAGATCGATCGAGCGCATACGAGCAGTACTTC.

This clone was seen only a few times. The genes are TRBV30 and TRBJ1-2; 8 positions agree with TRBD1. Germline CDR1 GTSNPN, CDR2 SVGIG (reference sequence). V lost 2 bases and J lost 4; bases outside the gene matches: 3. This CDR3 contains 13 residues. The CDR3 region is CAWSRDRPYGYTF. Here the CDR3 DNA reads TGTGCCTGGAGTCGGGACAGGCCCTATGGCTACACCTTC. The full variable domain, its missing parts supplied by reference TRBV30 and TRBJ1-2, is SQTIHQWPATLVQPVGSPLSLECTVEGTSNPNLYWYRQAAGRGLQLLFYSVGIGQISSEVPQNLSASRPQDRQFILSSKKLLLSDSGFYLCAWSRDRPYGYTFGSGTRLTVV.

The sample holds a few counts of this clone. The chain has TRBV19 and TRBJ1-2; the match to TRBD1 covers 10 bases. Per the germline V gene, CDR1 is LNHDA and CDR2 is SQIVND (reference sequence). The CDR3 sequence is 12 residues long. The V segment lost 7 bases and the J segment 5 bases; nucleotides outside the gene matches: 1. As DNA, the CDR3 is TGTGCCAGTATGGGACAGGGGTATGGCTACACCTTC. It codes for CASMGQGYGYTF.

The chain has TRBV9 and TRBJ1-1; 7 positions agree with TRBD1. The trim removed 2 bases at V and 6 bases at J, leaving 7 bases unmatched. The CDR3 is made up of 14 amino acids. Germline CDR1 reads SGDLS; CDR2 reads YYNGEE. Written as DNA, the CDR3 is TGTGCCAGCAGCGTGGGACAGTGGGGTCCTGAAGCTTTCTTT. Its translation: CASSVGQWGPEAFF. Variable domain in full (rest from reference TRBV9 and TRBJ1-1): DSGVTQTPKHLITATGQRVTLRCSPRSGDLSVYWYQQSLDQGLQFLIQYYNGEERAKGNILERFSAQQFPDLHSELNLSSLELGDSALYFCASSVGQWGPEAFFGQGTRLTVV.